This T cell receptor (beta chain) was found in a study of Ad26.COV2.S vaccination and SARS-CoV-2 variants. Treatment of the sample: about 20 received Ad26.COV2.S at low or high dose, single or two shots; 5 received placebo; per-sample allocation not given. The investigators took samples on day 63 after the first vaccine or placebo injection. An 18-55-year-old adult in Boston served as donor. Method: immunoSEQ multiplex PCR; TCRdb's copy keeps in-frame clones and lacks some. The table records fewer than 500,000 clones, 85% to 90% of them present only once. Germline CDR1 SGHAT, CDR2 FQNNGV. V was shortened by 3 bases and J by 4 bases, with 21 bases between the two germline ends. The length of the CDR3 is 17 residues.

This receptor was taken from a person aged 18 to 65 who received the Ad26.COV2.S COVID-19 vaccine or a placebo. The material was peripheral blood, obtained in a trial of Ad26.COV2.S vaccine versus placebo. The genes are TRBV11-2 and TRBJ1-2; D perhaps matches TRBD1 (5 bases). The CDR3 nucleotides read TGTGCCAGCAGCTTGGACCGGGACTTTCCCGTCGGCTATGGCTACACCTTC. It codes for CASSLDRDFPVGYGYTF.